A selection of T cell receptor beta chains follows, all from one sample in a study of PD-L1 blockade in urothelial cancer. Profiled with immunoSEQ multiplex PCR; TCRdb holds only in-frame clones, not every one. The sample lists about 43,000 clones, more than 70% occurring once. The sequencing used PBMCs, collected around atezolizumab (anti-PD-L1) treatment. These receptors all stem from a man in his 60s with urothelial cancer. The CDR3 runs from the conserved cysteine through the conserved F or W. Fields, in order: V gene, D gene, clone size, J gene, CDR3 protein, CDR3 DNA. The D gene is left open where the match is weak. Expanded clones get a size class; other rows say once, few or many, or leave the size out.

v_call: TRBV11-2
d_call: .
clone_size: .
j_call: TRBJ1-1
cdr3_aa: CASSLEFGSRNTEAFF
cdr3_nt: TGTGCCAGCAGCTTAGAATTCGGGAGTAGGAACACTGAAGCTTTCTTT

v_call: TRBV30
d_call: TRBD1
clone_size: .
j_call: TRBJ1-2
cdr3_aa: CACSLTGGLGGYTF
cdr3_nt: TGTGCCTGCTCCTTGACAGGGGGTTTGGGGGGCTACACCTTC

v_call: TRBV19
d_call: TRBD1
clone_size: .
j_call: TRBJ2-5
cdr3_aa: CASKGAGVTQYF
cdr3_nt: TGTGCCAGCAAGGGGGCCGGGGTGACCCAGTACTTC

v_call: TRBV29-1
d_call: .
clone_size: .
j_call: TRBJ2-3
cdr3_aa: CSARDQTDTQYF
cdr3_nt: TGCAGCGCCCGGGATCAGACAGATACGCAGTATTTT

v_call: TRBV27
d_call: .
clone_size: .
j_call: TRBJ2-5
cdr3_aa: CASSRKREETQYF
cdr3_nt: TGTGCCAGCAGCCGCAAGCGGGAAGAGACCCAGTACTTC

v_call: TRBV29-1
d_call: .
clone_size: .
j_call: TRBJ2-7
cdr3_aa: CSQKRASRDNGGRANEQYF
cdr3_nt: TGCAGCCAAAAACGAGCTTCCCGGGACAATGGGGGGAGGGCGAACGAGCAGTACTTC

v_call: TRBV15
d_call: .
clone_size: few
j_call: TRBJ1-1
cdr3_aa: CATSRGQRMNTEAFF
cdr3_nt: TGTGCCACCAGCAGAGGACAGAGAATGAACACTGAAGCTTTCTTT

v_call: TRBV19
d_call: .
clone_size: .
j_call: TRBJ2-1
cdr3_aa: CASSIGANNEQFF
cdr3_nt: TGTGCCAGTAGTATAGGCGCCAACAATGAGCAGTTCTTC

v_call: TRBV2
d_call: .
clone_size: .
j_call: TRBJ1-1
cdr3_aa: CASSVEFQGSEAFF
cdr3_nt: TGTGCCAGCAGTGTAGAGTTCCAGGGGTCTGAAGCTTTCTTT

v_call: TRBV19
d_call: .
clone_size: many
j_call: TRBJ1-2
cdr3_aa: CASSYAGTHKTGGYTF
cdr3_nt: TGTGCCAGTAGTTATGCCGGGACACACAAAACGGGGGGCTACACCTTC

v_call: TRBV5-6
d_call: TRBD1
clone_size: .
j_call: TRBJ2-1
cdr3_aa: CASSSTGQGANEQFF
cdr3_nt: TGTGCCAGCAGTTCAACCGGACAGGGGGCAAATGAGCAGTTCTTC

v_call: TRBV5-6
d_call: .
clone_size: .
j_call: TRBJ2-2
cdr3_aa: CASSWGIDTGELFF
cdr3_nt: TGTGCCAGCAGCTGGGGCATAGACACCGGGGAGCTGTTTTTT

v_call: TRBV27
d_call: .
clone_size: .
j_call: TRBJ2-1
cdr3_aa: CASSKVQGYNEQFF
cdr3_nt: TGTGCCAGCAGCAAAGTACAGGGCTACAATGAGCAGTTCTTC

v_call: TRBV5-1
d_call: .
clone_size: .
j_call: TRBJ1-1
cdr3_aa: CASSFQAGSTEAFF
cdr3_nt: TGCGCCAGCAGCTTTCAAGCGGGGAGCACTGAAGCTTTCTTT

v_call: TRBV5-6
d_call: .
clone_size: .
j_call: TRBJ1-6
cdr3_aa: CASSPSGGRGSPLHF
cdr3_nt: TGTGCCAGCAGCCCGAGCGGGGGTAGGGGTTCACCCCTCCACTTT

v_call: TRBV28
d_call: TRBD2
clone_size: .
j_call: TRBJ2-6
cdr3_aa: CASSPIRGVGANVLTF
cdr3_nt: TGTGCCAGCAGTCCAATCCGGGGGGTAGGGGCCAACGTCCTGACTTTC

v_call: TRBV6-5
d_call: .
clone_size: few
j_call: TRBJ1-5
cdr3_aa: CASSPYRDSNQPQHF
cdr3_nt: TGTGCCAGCAGCCCCTACAGGGATAGCAATCAGCCCCAGCATTTT